The T cell receptor (beta chain) described here comes from a study of blood T cell repertoires in COVID-19. Method: immunoSEQ multiplex PCR; TCRdb's copy keeps in-frame clones and lacks some. The sample holds 310,000 or so clones, approximately 86% seen once. The CDR3 spans 17 residues. V gave up 0 bases and J gave up 4 bases, with 17 bases separating them. The V gene's germline CDR1 is LNHNV and CDR2 YYDKDF (reference sequence). The chain joins TRBV15 to TRBJ2-3; D ambiguous. The source material was peripheral blood. This clonotype was obtained from a man aged 70 or older with acute or convalescent COVID-19. The CDR3 DNA follows: TGTGCCACCAGCAGAGATTTCGGAATTAGAGGTGCAGATACGCAGTATTTT. It yields the protein CATSRDFGIRGADTQYF.